Sequencing of this TCR beta chain was carried out in a study of blood T cell repertoires in COVID-19. As for the study in general: Samples representing acute and convalescent COVID-19 were sourced from the United States, Italy and Spain.

Participants were aged about 18 to 89 years from 24 US areas. Clinical history reported by participants formed the basis on which cohorts were assigned. Study processing details: Estimates of nucleated cell counts were drawn from the amplification of reference gene primers. Profiling relied on immunoSEQ multiplex PCR, and the TCRdb table lists in-frame clones only, not all of them. V and J calls and clone size are copied from that table; D and trimming were computed from the DNA. The sample records 230,000 or so clones, 70% to 90% being singletons. The TCR comes from a woman in her thirties or forties with acute COVID-19. Sequencing was carried out using PBMCs or T cells enriched from blood (not recorded which).

The CDR3 DNA reads as TGTGCCAGTAGTATAAGGGGGAGCGATCAGCCCCAGCATTTT. Translation gives CASSIRGSDQPQHF. J is TRBJ1-5 and V is TRBV19; TRBD1 might be the D (6 bases). The germline CDR1 and CDR2 sequences are LNHDA and SQIVND (reference sequence). The length of the CDR3 is 14 residues. The V and J ends lost 2 bases and 5 bases respectively, with 10 bases between them.